These 10 T cell receptor beta chains were sequenced from one sample in a study of radiation and T cells in renal cell carcinoma. Profiling relied on immunoSEQ multiplex PCR, and the TCRdb table lists in-frame clones only, not all of them. The sample has around 64,000 clones; 60% to 85% are singletons. As for time point: blood 4 weeks post-SBRT, at nephrectomy. Treatment noted: 15 Gy SBRT to primary tumor, nephrectomy 4 weeks later. The sample in question was blood, obtained from a patient whose treatment included radiotherapy and nephrectomy. The origin of the receptors is a man between 60 and 75 years old with renal cell carcinoma.

The rearrangement links TRBV19 to TRBJ2-1; 16 bases align to TRBD2. Germline-derived CDR1 and CDR2 are LNHDA and SQIVND (reference sequence). This CDR3 has 19 amino acids. J gave up 0 bases and V 5 bases, and 7 bases lay outside the gene matches. The CDR3 spells CASSAPGLAGGSSYNEQFF. In nucleotides, the CDR3 is TGTGCCAGTAGTGCGCCGGGACTAGCGGGAGGGAGCTCCTACAATGAGCAGTTCTTC.

The CDR3 protein is CASSLEFSGSQQFF. The CDR3 DNA reads as TGTGCCAGCAGCTTAGAATTTAGCGGGAGTCAGCAGTTCTTC. This chain links TRBV7-2 with TRBJ2-1, with 9 bases identical to TRBD2. The CDR3 is made up of 14 amino acids. Losses at the gene ends were 1 base for V and 11 bases for J; bases not matched to a gene: 6. Germline loops: CDR1 SGHTA, CDR2 FQGNSA.

The V call is TRBV30, the J call TRBJ2-4, with D tentatively TRBD1 (6 bases). The CDR3 length is 13 residues. Germline CDR1 and CDR2: GTSNPN and SVGIG (reference sequence). The V end was cut by 5 bases, the J end by 3 bases, with 11 bases between. Here the CDR3 reads CAWQGKGKNIQYF. The CDR3 DNA reads TGTGCCTGGCAGGGGAAGGGCAAAAACATTCAGTACTTC.

The chain carries TRBV6-5 and TRBJ1-1, with no clear D. Per the germline V gene, CDR1 is MNHEY and CDR2 is SVGAGI. This CDR3 spans 13 amino acids. The V and J ends lost 0 bases and 11 bases respectively, with 13 bases between them. The CDR3 sequence is CASSYSMGGLAFF. The CDR3 region has the DNA TGTGCCAGCAGTTACTCGATGGGAGGGCTGGCTTTCTTT.

This clone has only a few counts. The CDR3 region is CASSIGRPGQGSDSGELFF. CDR3 nucleotides: TGTGCCAGTAGTATCGGACGACCGGGACAGGGGTCTGATTCCGGGGAGCTGTTTTTT. This chain joins TRBV19 and TRBJ2-2; TRBD1 aligns across 10 bases. V was clipped by 3 bases and J by 6 bases; unmatched bases: 16. This CDR3 comprises 19 residues. Germline CDR1 and CDR2: LNHDA and SQIVND (reference sequence).

The genes are TRBV6-5 and TRBJ2-1; 9 bases align to TRBD2. Per germline, CDR1 MNHEY and CDR2 SVGAGI. This CDR3 is 15 amino acids long. V trimming: 4 bases; J trimming: 4 bases; junction bases outside the gene matches: 5. CDR3 sequence reads: CASSLAGEGYNEQFF. The CDR3 DNA is TGTGCCAGCAGTTTAGCGGGAGAGGGGTACAATGAGCAGTTCTTC.

The V call is TRBV27, the J call TRBJ2-1; D ambiguous. The V end was cut by 5 bases, the J end by 0 bases, with 11 bases between. The length of the CDR3 is 15 residues. Germline V gives CDR1 MNHEY, CDR2 SMNVEV (reference sequence). The DNA of the CDR3 is TGTGCCAGCAGTCCGACGGTTAACTCCTACAATGAGCAGTTCTTC. This encodes CASSPTVNSYNEQFF.

This chain uses TRBV30 with TRBJ2-1; D call uncertain. This CDR3 has 13 amino acids. The germline gives CDR1 GTSNPN, CDR2 SVGIG (reference sequence). V was pared by 2 bases and J by 4 bases, with 9 bases between. The CDR3, as DNA: TGTGCCTGGAGTCGGCCAGTTTACAATGAGCAGTTCTTC. Protein product: CAWSRPVYNEQFF. The full variable domain, its missing parts supplied by reference TRBV30 and TRBJ2-1, is SQTIHQWPATLVQPVGSPLSLECTVEGTSNPNLYWYRQAAGRGLQLLFYSVGIGQISSEVPQNLSASRPQDRQFILSSKKLLLSDSGFYLCAWSRPVYNEQFFGPGTRLTVL.

The rearrangement uses TRBV5-4 and TRBJ2-4; TRBD2 is a possible D gene (5 bases). CDR1 is SGHNT, CDR2 YYREEE, per germline (reference sequence). Trimming stripped 0 bases from V and 9 bases from J, with 16 bases between. The CDR3 spans 15 residues. The CDR3 DNA sequence: TGTGCCAGCAGCTTGGGCGGTGCAGGTGGAGGCATTCAGTACTTC. It is translated as CASSLGGAGGGIQYF.

The CDR3 DNA sequence: TGTGCCAGCAGTGAAGACAGGGAGGTACCCCAGCATTTT. Protein sequence: CASSEDREVPQHF. The chain recombines TRBV6-5 with TRBJ1-5; TRBD1 aligns across 7 bases. V was pared by 5 bases and J by 10 bases, with 8 bases of the junction left unmatched. This CDR3 contains 13 residues. Germline V lookup: CDR1 MNHEY, CDR2 SVGAGI.